This T cell receptor beta chain was documented in a study of blood T cell repertoires in COVID-19. About the research overall: Donors in the United States, Italy and Spain gave samples during acute or convalescent COVID-19. PBMCs, B-cell-depleted T cells, or T cells provided the cDNA or gDNA that made up the material.

This clone has only one observation. Study processing details: Amplification of reference gene primers was used by the study to estimate nucleated cell counts. TCRdb keeps only in-frame clones here, not all; method: immunoSEQ multiplex PCR. The V and J calls and clone size are taken from that table; D and trimming were inferred from the DNA. Among 100,000 or so clones listed, around 84% were seen once. CDR1 and CDR2 (germline): SGHRS, YFSETQ. There are 14 residues in the CDR3. V was trimmed by 0 bases and J by 4 bases, leaving 7 bases between them. V usage is TRBV5-1 and J usage is TRBJ1-4, with D possibly TRBD1 on 5 matching bases. The TCR was taken from a human donor in a cohort sampled during active COVID-19. The material sequenced was peripheral blood. The DNA for the CDR3 is TGCGCCAGCAGCTTGGGACAGAATAATGAAAAACTGTTTTTT. Translating it yields CASSLGQNNEKLFF.